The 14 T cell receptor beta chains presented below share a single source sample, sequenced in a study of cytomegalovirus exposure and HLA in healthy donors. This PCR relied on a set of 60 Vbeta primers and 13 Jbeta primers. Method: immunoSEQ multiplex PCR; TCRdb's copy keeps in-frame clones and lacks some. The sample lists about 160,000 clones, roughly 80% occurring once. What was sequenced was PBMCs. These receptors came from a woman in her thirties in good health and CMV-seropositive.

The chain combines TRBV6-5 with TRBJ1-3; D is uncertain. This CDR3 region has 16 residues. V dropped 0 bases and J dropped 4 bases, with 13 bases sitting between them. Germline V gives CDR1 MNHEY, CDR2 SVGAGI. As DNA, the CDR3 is TGTGCCAGCAGTTACTCTTGGCCAGGCACAGGAAACACCATATATTTT. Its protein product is CASSYSWPGTGNTIYF.

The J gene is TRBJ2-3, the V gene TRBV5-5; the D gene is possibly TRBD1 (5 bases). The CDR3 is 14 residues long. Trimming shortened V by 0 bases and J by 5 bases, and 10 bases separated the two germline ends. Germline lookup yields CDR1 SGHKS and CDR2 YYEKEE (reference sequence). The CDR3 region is CASSLGGVGDTQYF. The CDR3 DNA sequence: TGTGCCAGCAGCTTGGGGGGCGTTGGAGATACGCAGTATTTT.

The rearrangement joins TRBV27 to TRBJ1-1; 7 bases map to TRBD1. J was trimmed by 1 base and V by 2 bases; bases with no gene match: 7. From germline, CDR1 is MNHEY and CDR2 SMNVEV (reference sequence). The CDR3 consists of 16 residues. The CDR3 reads CASSLSAGTENTEAFF. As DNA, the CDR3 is TGTGCCAGCAGTTTAAGTGCCGGGACAGAGAACACTGAAGCTTTCTTT.

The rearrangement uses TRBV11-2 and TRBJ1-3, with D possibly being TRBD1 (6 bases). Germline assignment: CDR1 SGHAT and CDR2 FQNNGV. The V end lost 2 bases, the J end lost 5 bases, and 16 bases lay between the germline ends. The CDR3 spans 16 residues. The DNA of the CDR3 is TGTGCCAGCAGCTTAAGGATGATAGGGGGTAGAAACACCATATATTTT. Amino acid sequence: CASSLRMIGGRNTIYF.

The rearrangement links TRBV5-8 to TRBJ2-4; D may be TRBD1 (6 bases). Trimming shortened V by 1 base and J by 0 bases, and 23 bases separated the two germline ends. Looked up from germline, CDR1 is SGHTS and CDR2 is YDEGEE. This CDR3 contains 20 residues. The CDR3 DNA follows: TGTGCCAGCAGCTTGACAAACCGGACAGCCCATCTACTAGCCAAAAACATTCAGTACTTC. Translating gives CASSLTNRTAHLLAKNIQYF.

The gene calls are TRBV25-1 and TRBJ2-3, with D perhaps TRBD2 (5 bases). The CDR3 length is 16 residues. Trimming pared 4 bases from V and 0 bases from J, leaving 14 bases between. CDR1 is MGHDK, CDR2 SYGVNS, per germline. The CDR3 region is CASSAARRASTDTQYF. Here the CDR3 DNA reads TGTGCCAGCAGTGCCGCCCGGCGGGCTAGCACAGATACGCAGTATTTT.

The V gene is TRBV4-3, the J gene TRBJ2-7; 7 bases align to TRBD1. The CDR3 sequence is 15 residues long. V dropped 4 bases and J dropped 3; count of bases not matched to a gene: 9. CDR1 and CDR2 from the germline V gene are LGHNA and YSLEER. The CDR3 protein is CASSRGRTGNYEQYF. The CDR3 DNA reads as TGCGCCAGCAGCCGAGGAAGGACAGGTAACTACGAGCAGTACTTC.

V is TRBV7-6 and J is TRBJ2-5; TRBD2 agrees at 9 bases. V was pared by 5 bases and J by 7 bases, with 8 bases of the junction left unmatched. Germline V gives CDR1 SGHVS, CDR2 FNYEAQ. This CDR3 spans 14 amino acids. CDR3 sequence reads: CASSPRGGPGTQYF. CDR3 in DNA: TGTGCCAGCAGCCCGCGGGGGGGCCCCGGGACCCAGTACTTC.

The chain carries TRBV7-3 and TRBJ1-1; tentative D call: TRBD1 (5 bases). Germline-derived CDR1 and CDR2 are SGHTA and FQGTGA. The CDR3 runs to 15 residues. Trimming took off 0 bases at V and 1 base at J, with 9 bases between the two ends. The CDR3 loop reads CASSLTGVENTEAFF. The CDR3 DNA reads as TGTGCCAGCAGCTTAACAGGGGTGGAGAACACTGAAGCTTTCTTT.

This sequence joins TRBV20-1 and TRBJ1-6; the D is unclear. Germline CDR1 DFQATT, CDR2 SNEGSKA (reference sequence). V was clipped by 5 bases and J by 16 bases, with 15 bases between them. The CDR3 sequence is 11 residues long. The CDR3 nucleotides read TGCAGTGCTTCTACTGGTCCTCTACTCCACTTT. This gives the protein CSASTGPLLHF.

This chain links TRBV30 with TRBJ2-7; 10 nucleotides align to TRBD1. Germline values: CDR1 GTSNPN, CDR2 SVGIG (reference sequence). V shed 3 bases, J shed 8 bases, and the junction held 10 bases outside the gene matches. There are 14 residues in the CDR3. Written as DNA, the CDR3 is TGTGCCTGGAGATCCCCGGGACAGGGGTTCAAGCAGTACTTC. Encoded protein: CAWRSPGQGFKQYF.

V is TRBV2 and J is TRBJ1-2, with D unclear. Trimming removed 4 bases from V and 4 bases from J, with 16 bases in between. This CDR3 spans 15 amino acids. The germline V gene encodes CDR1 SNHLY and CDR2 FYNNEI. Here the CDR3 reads CASSGGMREGYGYTF. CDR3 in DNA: TGTGCCAGCAGTGGGGGTATGAGGGAAGGCTATGGCTACACCTTC.

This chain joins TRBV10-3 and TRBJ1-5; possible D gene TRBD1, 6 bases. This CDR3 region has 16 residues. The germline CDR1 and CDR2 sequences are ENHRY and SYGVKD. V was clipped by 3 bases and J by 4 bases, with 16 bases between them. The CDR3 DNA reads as TGTGCCATCAGTGATTCCCACACAGGGATTAATCAGCCCCAGCATTTT. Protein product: CAISDSHTGINQPQHF.

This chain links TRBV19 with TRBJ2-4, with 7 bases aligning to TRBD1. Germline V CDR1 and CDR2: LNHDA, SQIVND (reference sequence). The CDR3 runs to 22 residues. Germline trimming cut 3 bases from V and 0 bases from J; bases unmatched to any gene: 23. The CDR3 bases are TGTGCCAGTAGTATTGTAGGTAGAGAGACAGGGAGACTACTTCAAGCCAAAAACATTCAGTACTTC. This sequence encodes CASSIVGRETGRLLQAKNIQYF. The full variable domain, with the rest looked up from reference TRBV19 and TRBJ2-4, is DGGITQSPKYLFRKEGQNVTLSCEQNLNHDAMYWYRQDPGQGLRLIYYSQIVNDFQKGDIAEGYSVSREKKESFPLTVTSAQKNPTAFYLCASSIVGRETGRLLQAKNIQYFGAGTRLSVL.